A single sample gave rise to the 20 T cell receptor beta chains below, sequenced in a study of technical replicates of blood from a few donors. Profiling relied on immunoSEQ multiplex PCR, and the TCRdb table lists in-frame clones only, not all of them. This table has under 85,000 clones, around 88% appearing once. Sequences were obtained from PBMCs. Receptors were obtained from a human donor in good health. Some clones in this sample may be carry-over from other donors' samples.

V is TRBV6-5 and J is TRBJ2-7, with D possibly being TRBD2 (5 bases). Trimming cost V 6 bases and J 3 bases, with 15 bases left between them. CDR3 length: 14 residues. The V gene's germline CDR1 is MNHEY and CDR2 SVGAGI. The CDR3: CASRAYAGIYEQYF. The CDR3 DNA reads TGTGCCAGCAGGGCTTACGCCGGGATCTACGAGCAGTACTTC.

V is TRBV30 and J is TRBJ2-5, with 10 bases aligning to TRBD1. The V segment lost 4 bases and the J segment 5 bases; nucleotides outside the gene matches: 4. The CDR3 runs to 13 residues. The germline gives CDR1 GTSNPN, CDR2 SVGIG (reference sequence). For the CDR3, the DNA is TGTGCCTGGAAGGGACAGGGGAAGGAGACCCAGTACTTC. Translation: CAWKGQGKETQYF.

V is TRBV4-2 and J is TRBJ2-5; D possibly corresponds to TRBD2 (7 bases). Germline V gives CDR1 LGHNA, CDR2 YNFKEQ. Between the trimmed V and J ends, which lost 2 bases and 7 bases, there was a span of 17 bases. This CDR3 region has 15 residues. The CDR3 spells CASSQSTGGDRTQYF. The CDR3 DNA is TGTGCCAGCAGCCAAAGTACGGGGGGCGATAGGACCCAGTACTTC.

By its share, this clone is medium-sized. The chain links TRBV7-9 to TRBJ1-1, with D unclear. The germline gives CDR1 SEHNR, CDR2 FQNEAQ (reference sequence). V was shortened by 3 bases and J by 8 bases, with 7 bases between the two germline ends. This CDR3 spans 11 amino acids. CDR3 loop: CASSFVGEAFF. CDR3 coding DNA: TGTGCCAGCAGCTTCGTTGGCGAAGCTTTCTTT. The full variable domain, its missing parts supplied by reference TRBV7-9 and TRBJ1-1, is DTGVSQNPRHKITKRGQNVTFRCDPISEHNRLYWYRQTLGQGPEFLTYFQNEAQLEKSRLLSDRFSAERPKGSFSTLEIQRTEQGDSAMYLCASSFVGEAFFGQGTRLTVV.

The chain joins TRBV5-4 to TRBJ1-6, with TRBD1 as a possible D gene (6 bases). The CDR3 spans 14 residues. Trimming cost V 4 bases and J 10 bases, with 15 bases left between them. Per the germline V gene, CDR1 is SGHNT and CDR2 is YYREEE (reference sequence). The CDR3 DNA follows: TGTGCCAGCAGCGTGTCAGGGGCAATATCACCCCTCCACTTT. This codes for CASSVSGAISPLHF. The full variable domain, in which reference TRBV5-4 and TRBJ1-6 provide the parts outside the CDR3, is ETGVTQSPTHLIKTRGQQVTLRCSSQSGHNTVSWYQQALGQGPQFIFQYYREEENGRGNFPPRFSGLQFPNYSSELNVNALELDDSALYLCASSVSGAISPLHFGNGTRLTVT.

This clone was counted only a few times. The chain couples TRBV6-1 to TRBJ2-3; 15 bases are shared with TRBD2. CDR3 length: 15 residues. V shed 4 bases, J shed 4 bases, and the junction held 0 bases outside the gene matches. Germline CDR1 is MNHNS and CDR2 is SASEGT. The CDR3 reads CASSGTSGGADTQYF. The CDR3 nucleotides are TGTGCCAGCAGTGGGACTAGCGGGGGGGCAGATACGCAGTATTTT.

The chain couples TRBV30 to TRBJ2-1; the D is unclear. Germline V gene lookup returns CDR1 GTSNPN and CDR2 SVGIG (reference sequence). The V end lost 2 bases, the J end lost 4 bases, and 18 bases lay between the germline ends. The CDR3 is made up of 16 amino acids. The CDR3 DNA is TGTGCCTGGAGTAAAGTAACGGCGGCGACTTACAATGAGCAGTTCTTC. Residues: CAWSKVTAATYNEQFF.

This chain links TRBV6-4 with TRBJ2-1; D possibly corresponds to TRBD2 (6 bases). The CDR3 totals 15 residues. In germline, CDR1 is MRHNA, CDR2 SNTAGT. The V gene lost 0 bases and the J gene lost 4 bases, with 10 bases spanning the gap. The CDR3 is CASSDSVAGYNEQFF. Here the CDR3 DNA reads TGTGCCAGCAGTGACTCGGTTGCGGGGTACAATGAGCAGTTCTTC.

The DNA for the CDR3 is TGTGCCAGCAGCTTTCGGGGGAACACTGAAGCTTTCTTT. Translation: CASSFRGNTEAFF. This chain connects TRBV7-2 to TRBJ1-1; D remains ambiguous. The germline gives CDR1 SGHTA, CDR2 FQGNSA. The V end was cut by 3 bases, the J end by 1 base, with 6 bases between. The CDR3 contains 13 residues.

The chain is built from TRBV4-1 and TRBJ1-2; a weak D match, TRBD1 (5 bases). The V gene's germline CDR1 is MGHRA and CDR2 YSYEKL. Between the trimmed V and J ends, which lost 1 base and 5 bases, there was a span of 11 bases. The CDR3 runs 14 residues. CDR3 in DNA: TGCGCCAGCAGCCAAGTGCCGGCAGGGTATGGCTACACCTTC. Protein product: CASSQVPAGYGYTF.

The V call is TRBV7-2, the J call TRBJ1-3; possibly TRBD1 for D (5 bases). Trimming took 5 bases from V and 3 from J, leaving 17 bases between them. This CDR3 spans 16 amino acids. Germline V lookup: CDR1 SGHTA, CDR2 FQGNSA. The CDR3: CASSHNGGAGGNTIYF. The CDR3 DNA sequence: TGTGCCAGCAGCCATAATGGTGGGGCTGGTGGAAACACCATATATTTT.

The CDR3 protein is CASSPGYRGLDEKLFF. The CDR3 coding sequence is TGCGCCAGCAGCCCGGGATACAGGGGTCTGGATGAAAAACTGTTTTTT. The chain links TRBV4-3 to TRBJ1-4; 7 bases line up with TRBD1. The CDR3 spans 16 residues. V lost 4 bases and J lost 6; bases outside the gene matches: 11. In germline, CDR1 is LGHNA, CDR2 YSLEER.

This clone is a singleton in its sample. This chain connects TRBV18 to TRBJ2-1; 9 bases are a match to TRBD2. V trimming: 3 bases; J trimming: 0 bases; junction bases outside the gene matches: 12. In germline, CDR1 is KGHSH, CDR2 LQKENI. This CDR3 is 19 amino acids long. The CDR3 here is CASSPVKVLAGLSYNEQFF. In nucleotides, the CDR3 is TGTGCCAGCTCACCGGTTAAAGTCCTAGCGGGGCTCTCCTACAATGAGCAGTTCTTC.

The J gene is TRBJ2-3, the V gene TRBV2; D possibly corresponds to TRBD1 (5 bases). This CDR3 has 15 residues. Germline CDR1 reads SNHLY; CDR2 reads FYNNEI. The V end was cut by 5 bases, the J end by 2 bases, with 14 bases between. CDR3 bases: TGTGCCAGCAGTAGGGTGGGGCAGGACACAGATACGCAGTATTTT. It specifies CASSRVGQDTDTQYF.

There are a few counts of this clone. This chain's CDR3 is CSVEGQGPRGYTF. CDR3 in DNA: TGCAGCGTTGAAGGCCAGGGGCCTCGAGGCTACACCTTC. The chain recombines TRBV29-1 with TRBJ1-2, with TRBD1 as a possible D gene (6 bases). V was shortened by 1 base and J by 8 bases, with 14 bases between the two germline ends. Germline loops: CDR1 SQVTM, CDR2 ANQGSEA. The CDR3 extends over 13 amino acids.

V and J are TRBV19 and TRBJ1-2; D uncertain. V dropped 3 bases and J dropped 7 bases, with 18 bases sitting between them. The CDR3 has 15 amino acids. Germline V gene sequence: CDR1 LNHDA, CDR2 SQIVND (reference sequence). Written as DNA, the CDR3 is TGTGCCAGTAGTATTTTTGACCCGTCTCGGAGTGGCTACACCTTC. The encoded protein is CASSIFDPSRSGYTF. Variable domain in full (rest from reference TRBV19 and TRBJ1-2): DGGITQSPKYLFRKEGQNVTLSCEQNLNHDAMYWYRQDPGQGLRLIYYSQIVNDFQKGDIAEGYSVSREKKESFPLTVTSAQKNPTAFYLCASSIFDPSRSGYTFGSGTRLTVV.

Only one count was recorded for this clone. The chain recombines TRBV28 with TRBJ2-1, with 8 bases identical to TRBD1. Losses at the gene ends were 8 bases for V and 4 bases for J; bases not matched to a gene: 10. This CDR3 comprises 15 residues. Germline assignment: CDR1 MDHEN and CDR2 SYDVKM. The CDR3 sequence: CASWVTGAGYNEQFF. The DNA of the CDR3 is TGTGCCAGCTGGGTGACAGGGGCCGGTTACAATGAGCAGTTCTTC. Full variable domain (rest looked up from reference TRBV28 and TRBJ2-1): DVKVTQSSRYLVKRTGEKVFLECVQDMDHENMFWYRQDPGLGLRLIYFSYDVKMKEKGDIPEGYSVSREKKERFSLILESASTNQTSMYLCASWVTGAGYNEQFFGPGTRLTVL.

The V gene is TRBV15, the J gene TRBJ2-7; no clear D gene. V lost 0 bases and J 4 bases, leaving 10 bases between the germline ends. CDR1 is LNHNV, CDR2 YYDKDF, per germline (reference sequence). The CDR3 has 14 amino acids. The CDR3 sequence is CATSRESLFYEQYF. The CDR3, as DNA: TGTGCCACCAGCAGAGAAAGCCTATTTTACGAGCAGTACTTC.

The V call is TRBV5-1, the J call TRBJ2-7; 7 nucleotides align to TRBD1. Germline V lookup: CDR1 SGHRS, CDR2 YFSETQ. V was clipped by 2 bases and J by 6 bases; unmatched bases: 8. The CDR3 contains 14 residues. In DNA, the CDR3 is TGCGCCAGCAGCTTCGACAGGGATTCCGCCGAGCAGTACTTC. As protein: CASSFDRDSAEQYF.

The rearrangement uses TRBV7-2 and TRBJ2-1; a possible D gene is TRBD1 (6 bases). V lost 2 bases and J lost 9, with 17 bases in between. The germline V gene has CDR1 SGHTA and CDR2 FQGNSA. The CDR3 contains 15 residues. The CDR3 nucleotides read TGTGCCAGCAGCTTAATGGGGGCGCGAATGGGTGAGCAGTTCTTC. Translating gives CASSLMGARMGEQFF. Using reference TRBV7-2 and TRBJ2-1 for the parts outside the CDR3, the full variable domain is GAGVSQSPSNKVTEKGKDVELRCDPISGHTALYWYRQSLGQGLEFLIYFQGNSAPDKSGLPSDRFSAERTGGSVSTLTIQRTQQEDSAVYLCASSLMGARMGEQFFGPGTRLTVL.